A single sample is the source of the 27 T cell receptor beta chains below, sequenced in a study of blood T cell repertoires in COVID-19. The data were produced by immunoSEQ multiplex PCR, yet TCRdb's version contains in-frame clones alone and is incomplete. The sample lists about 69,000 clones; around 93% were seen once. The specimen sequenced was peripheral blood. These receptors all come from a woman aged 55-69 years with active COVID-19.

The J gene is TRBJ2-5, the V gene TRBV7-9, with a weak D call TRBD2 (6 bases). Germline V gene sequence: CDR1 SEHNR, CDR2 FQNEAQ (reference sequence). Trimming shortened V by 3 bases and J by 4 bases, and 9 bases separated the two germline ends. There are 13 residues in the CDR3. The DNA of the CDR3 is TGTGCCAGCAGCTTGTACGGGAGAGAGACCCAGTACTTC. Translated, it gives CASSLYGRETQYF.

The CDR3 DNA reads TGTGCCAGCAGCAGACAGGGGGCGCGGGGTTATGGCTACACCTTC. It translates to CASSRQGARGYGYTF. J is TRBJ1-2 and V is TRBV5-4; 10 bases line up with TRBD1. Germline assignment: CDR1 SGHNT and CDR2 YYREEE (reference sequence). The CDR3 extends over 15 amino acids. Losses at the gene ends were 4 bases for V and 5 bases for J; bases not matched to a gene: 8.

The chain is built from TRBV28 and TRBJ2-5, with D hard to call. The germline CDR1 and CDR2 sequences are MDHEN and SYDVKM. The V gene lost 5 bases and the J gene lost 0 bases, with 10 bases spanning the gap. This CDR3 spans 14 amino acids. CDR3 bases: TGTGCCAGCAGTCCACGACACTACCAAGAGACCCAGTACTTC. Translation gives CASSPRHYQETQYF.

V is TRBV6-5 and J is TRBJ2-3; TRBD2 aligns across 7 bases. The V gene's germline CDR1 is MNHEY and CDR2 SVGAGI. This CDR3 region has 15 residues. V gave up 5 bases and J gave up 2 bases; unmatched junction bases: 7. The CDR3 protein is CASSPLAALTDTQYF. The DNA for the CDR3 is TGTGCCAGCAGTCCCCTAGCGGCTCTCACAGATACGCAGTATTTT.

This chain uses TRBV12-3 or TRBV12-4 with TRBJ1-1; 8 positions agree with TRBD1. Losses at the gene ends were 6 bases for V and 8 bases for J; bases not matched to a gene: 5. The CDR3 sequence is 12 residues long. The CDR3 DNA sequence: TGTGCCAGCAGCGGGGACAGGAGGGAAGCTTTCTTT. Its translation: CASSGDRREAFF.

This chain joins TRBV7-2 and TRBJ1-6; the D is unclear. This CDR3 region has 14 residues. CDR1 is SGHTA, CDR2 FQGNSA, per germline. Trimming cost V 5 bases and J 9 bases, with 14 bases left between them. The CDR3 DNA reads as TGTGCCAGCAGCCCCGCCGGGTCGGGTTCACCCCTCCACTTT. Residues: CASSPAGSGSPLHF.

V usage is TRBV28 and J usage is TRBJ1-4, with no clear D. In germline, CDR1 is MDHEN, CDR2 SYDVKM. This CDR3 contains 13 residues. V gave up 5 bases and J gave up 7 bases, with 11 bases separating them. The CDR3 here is CASSPLFREKLFF. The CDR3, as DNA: TGTGCCAGCAGTCCCCTCTTCCGTGAAAAACTGTTTTTT.

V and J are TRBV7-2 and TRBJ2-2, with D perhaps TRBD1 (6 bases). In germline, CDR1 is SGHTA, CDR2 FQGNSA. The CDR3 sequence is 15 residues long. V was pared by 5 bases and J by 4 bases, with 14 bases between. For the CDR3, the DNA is TGTGCCAGCAGCCCCAGGGGACACGCCACCGGGGAGCTGTTTTTT. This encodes CASSPRGHATGELFF.

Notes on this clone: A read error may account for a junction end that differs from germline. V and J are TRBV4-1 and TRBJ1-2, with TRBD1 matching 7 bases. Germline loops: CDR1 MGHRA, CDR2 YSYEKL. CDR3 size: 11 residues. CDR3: CASSQDGTARF. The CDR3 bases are TGCGCCAGCAGCCAAGATGGGACAGCGCGTTTC.

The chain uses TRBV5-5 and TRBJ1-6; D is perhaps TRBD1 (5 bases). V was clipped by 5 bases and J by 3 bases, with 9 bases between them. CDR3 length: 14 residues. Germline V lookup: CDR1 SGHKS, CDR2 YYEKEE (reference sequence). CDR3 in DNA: TGTGCCAGCAGGCGGACACTCTATAATTCACCCCTCCACTTT. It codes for CASRRTLYNSPLHF.

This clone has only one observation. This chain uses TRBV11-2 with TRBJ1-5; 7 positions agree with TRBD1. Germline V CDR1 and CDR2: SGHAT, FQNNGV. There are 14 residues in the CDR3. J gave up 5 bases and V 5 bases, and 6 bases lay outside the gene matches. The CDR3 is CASSRQGPDQPQHF. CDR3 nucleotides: TGTGCCAGCAGCCGACAGGGACCGGATCAGCCCCAGCATTTT.

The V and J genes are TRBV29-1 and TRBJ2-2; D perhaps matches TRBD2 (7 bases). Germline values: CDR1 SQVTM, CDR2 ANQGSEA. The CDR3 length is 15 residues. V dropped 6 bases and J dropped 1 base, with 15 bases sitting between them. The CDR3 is CSVRGGARNTGELFF. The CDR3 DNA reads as TGCAGCGTCCGAGGGGGGGCACGGAACACCGGGGAGCTGTTTTTT.

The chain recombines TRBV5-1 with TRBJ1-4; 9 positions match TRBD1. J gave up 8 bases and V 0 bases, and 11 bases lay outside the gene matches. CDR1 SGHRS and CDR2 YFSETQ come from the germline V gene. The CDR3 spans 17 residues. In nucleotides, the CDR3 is TGCGCCAGCAGCTTGGGGGGACAGGGTGAAAGGGGCGAAAAACTGTTTTTT. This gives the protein CASSLGGQGERGEKLFF. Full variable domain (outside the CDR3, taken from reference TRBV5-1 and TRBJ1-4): KAGVTQTPRYLIKTRGQQVTLSCSPISGHRSVSWYQQTPGQGLQFLFEYFSETQRNKGNFPGRFSGRQFSNSRSEMNVSTLELGDSALYLCASSLGGQGERGEKLFFGSGTQLSVL.

Here the CDR3 reads CAWSVLGGPGPQHF. CDR3 in DNA: TGTGCCTGGAGTGTACTGGGTGGGCCCGGGCCCCAGCATTTT. The chain joins TRBV30 to TRBJ1-5; D is uncertain. This CDR3 region has 14 residues. Trimming pared 0 bases from V and 9 bases from J, leaving 15 bases between. CDR1 is GTSNPN, CDR2 SVGIG, per germline (reference sequence).

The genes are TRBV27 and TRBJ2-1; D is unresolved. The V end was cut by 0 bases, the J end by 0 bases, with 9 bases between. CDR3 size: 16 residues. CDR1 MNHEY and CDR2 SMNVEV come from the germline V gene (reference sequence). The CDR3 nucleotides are TGTGCCAGCAGTTTATCTAGCTACCTCTCCTACAATGAGCAGTTCTTC. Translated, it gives CASSLSSYLSYNEQFF.

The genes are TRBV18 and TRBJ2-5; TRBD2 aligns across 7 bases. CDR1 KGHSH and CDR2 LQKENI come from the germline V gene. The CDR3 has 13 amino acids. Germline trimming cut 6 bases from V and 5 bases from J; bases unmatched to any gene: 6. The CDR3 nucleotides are TGTGCCAGCTCGGGCGGGGGTCGCGAGACCCAGTACTTC. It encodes CASSGGGRETQYF.

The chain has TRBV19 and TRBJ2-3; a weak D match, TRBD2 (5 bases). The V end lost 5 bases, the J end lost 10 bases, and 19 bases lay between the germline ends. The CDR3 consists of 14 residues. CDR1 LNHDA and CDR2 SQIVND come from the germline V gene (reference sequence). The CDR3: CASSFSNTARAQYF. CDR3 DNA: TGTGCCAGTAGTTTCTCTAACACGGCGCGGGCGCAGTATTTT.

CDR3 DNA: TGTGCCAGCAGCTGGGACAGGGGGAACACCATATATTTT. As protein: CASSWDRGNTIYF. The chain joins TRBV2 to TRBJ1-3; 11 bases align to TRBD1. This CDR3 is 13 amino acids long. In germline, CDR1 is SNHLY, CDR2 FYNNEI. J lost 7 bases, V lost 6 bases, and 2 bases had no gene match.

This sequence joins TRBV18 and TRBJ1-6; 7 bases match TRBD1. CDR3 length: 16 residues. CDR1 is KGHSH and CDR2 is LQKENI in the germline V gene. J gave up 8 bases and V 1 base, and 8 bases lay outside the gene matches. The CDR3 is CASSPRQGGSDSPLHF. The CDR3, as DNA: TGTGCCAGCTCACCACGGCAGGGGGGTTCGGATTCACCCCTCCACTTT. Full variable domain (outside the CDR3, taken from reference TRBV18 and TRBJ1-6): NAGVMQNPRHLVRRRGQEARLRCSPMKGHSHVYWYRQLPEEGLKFMVYLQKENIIDESGMPKERFSAEFPKEGPSILRIQQVVRGDSAAYFCASSPRQGGSDSPLHFGNGTRLTVT.

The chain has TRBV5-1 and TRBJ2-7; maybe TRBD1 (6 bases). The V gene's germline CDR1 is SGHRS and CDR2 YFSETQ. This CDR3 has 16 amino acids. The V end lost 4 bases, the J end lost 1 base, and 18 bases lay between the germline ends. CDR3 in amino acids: CASSPPQTGQSYEQYF. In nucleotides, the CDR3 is TGCGCCAGCAGCCCACCCCAAACAGGGCAGTCCTACGAGCAGTACTTC.

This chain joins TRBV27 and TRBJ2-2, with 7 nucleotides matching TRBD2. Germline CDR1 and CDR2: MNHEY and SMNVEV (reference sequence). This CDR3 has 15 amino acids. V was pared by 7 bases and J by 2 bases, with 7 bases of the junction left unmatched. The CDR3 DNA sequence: TGTGCCAGCACCCGTGGGAGGGACAACACCGGGGAGCTGTTTTTT. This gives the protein CASTRGRDNTGELFF.

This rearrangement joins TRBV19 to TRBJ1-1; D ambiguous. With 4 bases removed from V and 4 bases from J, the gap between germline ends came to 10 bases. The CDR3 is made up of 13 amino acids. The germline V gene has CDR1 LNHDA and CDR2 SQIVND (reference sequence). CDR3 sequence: CASSTSGTTEAFF. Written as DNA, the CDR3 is TGTGCCAGTAGTACGTCCGGTACCACTGAAGCTTTCTTT.

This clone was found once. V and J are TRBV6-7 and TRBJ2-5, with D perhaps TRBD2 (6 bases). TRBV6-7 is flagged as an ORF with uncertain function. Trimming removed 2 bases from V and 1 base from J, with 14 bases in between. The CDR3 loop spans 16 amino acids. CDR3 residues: CASSYPLQRVQETQYF. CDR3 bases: TGTGCCAGCAGTTACCCACTTCAGCGGGTCCAAGAGACCCAGTACTTC.

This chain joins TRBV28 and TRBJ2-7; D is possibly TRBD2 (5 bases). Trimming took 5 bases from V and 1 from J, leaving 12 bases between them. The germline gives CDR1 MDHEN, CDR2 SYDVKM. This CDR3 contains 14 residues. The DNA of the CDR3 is TGTGCCAGCAGTGACGGACTGGCTTCCTACGAGCAGTACTTC. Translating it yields CASSDGLASYEQYF.

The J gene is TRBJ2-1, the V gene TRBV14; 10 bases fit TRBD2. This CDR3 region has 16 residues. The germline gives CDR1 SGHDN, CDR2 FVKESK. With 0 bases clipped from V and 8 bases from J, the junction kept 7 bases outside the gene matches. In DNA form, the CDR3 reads TGTGCCAGCAGCCAAGACTACCTAGCGGGAGCAGATGAGCAGTTCTTC. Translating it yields CASSQDYLAGADEQFF.

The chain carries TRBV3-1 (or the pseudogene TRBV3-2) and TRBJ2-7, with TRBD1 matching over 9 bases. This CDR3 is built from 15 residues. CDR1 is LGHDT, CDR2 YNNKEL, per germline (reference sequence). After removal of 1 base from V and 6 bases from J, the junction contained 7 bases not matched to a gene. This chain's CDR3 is CASSQAGTGMSEQYF. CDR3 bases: TGTGCCAGCAGCCAAGCCGGGACAGGGATGTCCGAGCAGTACTTC.

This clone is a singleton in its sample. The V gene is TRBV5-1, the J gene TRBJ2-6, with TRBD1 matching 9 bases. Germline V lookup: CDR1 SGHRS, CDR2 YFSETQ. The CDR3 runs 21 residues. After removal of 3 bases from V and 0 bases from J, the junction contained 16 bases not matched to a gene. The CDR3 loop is CASSSGLGGQGTISGANVLTF. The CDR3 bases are TGCGCCAGCAGCTCGGGTTTAGGAGGACAGGGGACCATCTCTGGGGCCAACGTCCTGACTTTC. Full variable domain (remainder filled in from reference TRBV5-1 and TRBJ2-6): KAGVTQTPRYLIKTRGQQVTLSCSPISGHRSVSWYQQTPGQGLQFLFEYFSETQRNKGNFPGRFSGRQFSNSRSEMNVSTLELGDSALYLCASSSGLGGQGTISGANVLTFGAGSRLTVL.